A selection of T cell receptor beta chains follows, all from one sample in a study of T cell responses to AZD1222 COVID-19 vaccine. TCRdb's table, derived via immunoSEQ multiplex PCR, lists solely in-frame clones and lacks some. In the table there are approximately 180,000 clones, around nine tenths of which are singletons. Sequences were derived from peripheral blood, sampled on day 0 of AZD1222 vaccination. These receptor sequences come from an adult in good health. The CDR3 runs from the conserved cysteine through the conserved F or W. The D gene is left open where the match is weak.

cdr3_aa: CASSGTSGRSYEQYF
j_call: TRBJ2-7
v_call: TRBV5-5
d_call: TRBD2

cdr3_aa: CATSREAGTGYEQYF
j_call: TRBJ2-7
v_call: TRBV15
d_call: -

cdr3_aa: CASTNRGRGYTF
j_call: TRBJ1-2
v_call: TRBV12-3/TRBV12-4
d_call: -

cdr3_aa: CASSLGAYSNQPQHF
j_call: TRBJ1-5
v_call: TRBV7-2
d_call: -

cdr3_aa: CASSQDPEPGQGYGYTF
j_call: TRBJ1-2
v_call: TRBV3-1/TRBV3-2
d_call: TRBD1

cdr3_aa: CASSYSGSYEQYF
j_call: TRBJ2-7
v_call: TRBV6-5
d_call: -

cdr3_aa: CASSLPENTEAFF
j_call: TRBJ1-1
v_call: TRBV5-4
d_call: -

cdr3_aa: CASSGTSLYEQYF
j_call: TRBJ2-7
v_call: TRBV10-2
d_call: TRBD2

cdr3_aa: CASSRVGSSGNTIYF
j_call: TRBJ1-3
v_call: TRBV5-6
d_call: -

cdr3_aa: CASAAGAYEQYF
j_call: TRBJ2-7
v_call: TRBV7-2
d_call: TRBD2

cdr3_aa: CASSRGTDNSPLHF
j_call: TRBJ1-6
v_call: TRBV3-1/TRBV3-2
d_call: TRBD1

cdr3_aa: CASSYGGGANFYGYTF
j_call: TRBJ1-2
v_call: TRBV6-6
d_call: -

cdr3_aa: CASSIQGNYGYTF
j_call: TRBJ1-2
v_call: TRBV7-9
d_call: -

cdr3_aa: CASSRTGTADYEQYF
j_call: TRBJ2-7
v_call: TRBV6-5
d_call: TRBD1

cdr3_aa: CASSLPGDGLLEQFF
j_call: TRBJ2-1
v_call: TRBV5-6
d_call: -

cdr3_aa: CASSVGGYYDEQFF
j_call: TRBJ2-1
v_call: TRBV19
d_call: -